This T cell receptor beta chain was sequenced during a study of blood T cell repertoires in COVID-19. Method: immunoSEQ multiplex PCR; TCRdb's copy keeps in-frame clones and lacks some. This sample has approximately 160,000 clones; around nine tenths occur once, and the top ten carry approximately 0.6%. Per the germline V gene, CDR1 is MNHEY and CDR2 is SMNVEV (reference sequence). V was pared by 0 bases and J by 7 bases, with 25 bases between. This CDR3 is built from 18 residues. The origin of this receptor is a man in his sixties with COVID-19, enrolled during active disease. The V call is TRBV27, the J call TRBJ2-7, with a weak D call TRBD2 (5 bases). Specimen: peripheral blood. CDR3 protein: CASSLSVGLIFLPREQYF. The CDR3 region has the DNA TGTGCCAGCAGTTTATCCGTCGGACTGATATTTTTGCCTAGGGAGCAGTACTTC.